These 12 T cell receptor beta chains were all obtained from the same sample, sequenced in a study of cytomegalovirus exposure and HLA in healthy donors. PCR employed 60 Vbeta and 13 Jbeta primers. Method: immunoSEQ multiplex PCR; TCRdb's copy keeps in-frame clones and lacks some. The top ten clones hold less than 1.5% of a sample with around 160,000 clones, 68% of them seen once. Specimen: PBMCs. These receptors were collected from a man in his fifties or sixties in good health and CMV-seronegative.

V and J are TRBV11-2 and TRBJ1-6, with D possibly being TRBD1 (5 bases). Germline lookup yields CDR1 SGHAT and CDR2 FQNNGV. The V end lost 3 bases, the J end lost 16 bases, and 13 bases lay between the germline ends. CDR3 length equals 12 residues. CDR3 sequence: CASSLATGSLHF. The DNA for the CDR3 is TGTGCCAGCAGCTTGGCCACAGGATCTCTCCACTTT.

About this clone itself: Germline and junction disagree at one end, which may indicate a read error. The chain employs TRBV5-1 and TRBJ2-1, with 9 bases fitting TRBD1. CDR1 and CDR2 (germline): SGHRS, YFSETQ. The CDR3 runs to 11 residues. As DNA, the CDR3 is TGCGCCAGCAGCCCCGACAGGGGGTGGGTCTTC. Amino acids: CASSPDRGWVF.

The chain links TRBV19 to TRBJ1-4; tentative D call: TRBD1 (5 bases). Germline CDR1 and CDR2: LNHDA and SQIVND (reference sequence). This CDR3 has 16 residues. Trimming cost V 5 bases and J 0 bases, with 13 bases left between them. CDR3 region: CASSPRQSTTNEKLFF. The CDR3 DNA is TGTGCCAGTAGTCCGCGACAGTCTACAACTAATGAAAAACTGTTTTTT.

The J gene is TRBJ2-5, the V gene TRBV4-3; 8 nucleotides match TRBD2. The CDR3 runs 16 residues. The ends lost 1 base at V and 1 base at J; junction bases unmatched: 5. Germline CDR1 reads LGHNA; CDR2 reads YSLEER. The chain's CDR3 is CASSQGSGTSQETQYF. CDR3 bases: TGCGCCAGCAGCCAAGGTAGCGGGACTAGCCAAGAGACCCAGTACTTC.

V gene TRBV14 combines with J gene TRBJ1-2; D call uncertain. This CDR3 is built from 12 residues. Trimming removed 1 base at V and 11 bases at J, with 11 bases between. CDR1 is SGHDN, CDR2 FVKESK, per germline. In nucleotides, the CDR3 is TGTGCCAGCAGCCAAGCGGAAGGGAGATACACCTTC. Its protein is CASSQAEGRYTF.

The V and J genes are TRBV5-6 and TRBJ1-1, with D maybe TRBD1 (5 bases). V was cut by 3 bases and J by 4 bases, with 16 bases left in between. This CDR3 has 15 amino acids. Germline V gives CDR1 SGHDT, CDR2 YYEEEE. As DNA, the CDR3 is TGTGCCAGCAGCTCTTGGGGGGTAGGGAGCACTGAAGCTTTCTTT. Its translation: CASSSWGVGSTEAFF.

This chain connects TRBV5-8 to TRBJ1-1; tentative D call: TRBD1 (6 bases). The CDR3 spans 14 residues. CDR1 and CDR2 (germline): SGHTS, YDEGEE. Trimming left V 0 bases short and J 1 base short, with 7 bases between. CDR3 residues: CASSLDRANTEAFF. As DNA, the CDR3 is TGTGCCAGCAGCTTGGACAGGGCGAACACTGAAGCTTTCTTT.

This chain links TRBV7-9 with TRBJ2-1, with 11 bases matching TRBD2. CDR1 is SEHNR and CDR2 is FQNEAQ in the germline V gene (reference sequence). V lost 5 bases to trimming and J lost 5 bases; unmatched junction nucleotides: 5. The CDR3 runs to 15 residues. CDR3 DNA sequence: TGTGCCAGCAGCCGAGGACTAGCGGGCGACAATGAGCAGTTCTTC. Translated: CASSRGLAGDNEQFF.

The table lists this clone with a few counts. The V call is TRBV4-2, the J call TRBJ2-7, with D unresolved. Deletions cut 0 bases from V and 4 bases from J, with 7 bases between. This CDR3 spans 13 amino acids. CDR1 LGHNA and CDR2 YNFKEQ come from the germline V gene. CDR3 sequence (DNA): TGTGCCAGCAGCCAAGATTCGGTGTACGAGCAGTACTTC. Encoded protein: CASSQDSVYEQYF.

This clone was seen a single time. The rearrangement joins TRBV5-1 to TRBJ1-2; D ambiguous. The ends were cut back, 0 bases at V and 7 bases at J, with 16 bases in the middle. The CDR3 totals 15 residues. The germline CDR1 and CDR2 sequences are SGHRS and YFSETQ. CDR3 loop: CASSLGWGGALGYTF. In DNA, the CDR3 is TGCGCCAGCAGCTTGGGTTGGGGAGGAGCTCTTGGCTACACCTTC.

This clone showed up just a few times. V is TRBV7-9 and J is TRBJ2-7; D not certain. The CDR3 has 13 residues. Trimming removed 1 base at V and 1 base at J, with 5 bases between. Germline V gene lookup returns CDR1 SEHNR and CDR2 FQNEAQ (reference sequence). The CDR3 nucleotides are TGTGCCAGCAGCTTAGTGCAGTCCTACGAGCAGTACTTC. It specifies CASSLVQSYEQYF.

The chain has TRBV28 and TRBJ1-6; D gene ambiguous. The length of the CDR3 is 12 residues. V lost 3 bases and J lost 10, with 7 bases in between. Germline-derived CDR1 and CDR2 are MDHEN and SYDVKM. The CDR3 protein is CASSLEKSPLHF. CDR3 coding DNA: TGTGCCAGCAGTTTGGAGAAGTCACCCCTCCACTTT.